Each of the 12 T cell receptor beta chains below was sequenced from the same sample in a study of shared clonotypes between healthy human individuals (TCRdb year 2020). The protocol used for the library was the immunoSEQ multiplex PCR assay. As stored in TCRdb, this immuneACCESS dataset retains in-frame rearrangements with V and J assigned. A fraction of the clones does not appear; measured against another copy, unresolved V genes explain less than half of the discrepancy, and the remainder lacks a known reason. Here the sample has about 530,000 clones; about 79% occur a single time. The top ten constitute approximately 13% of the sample. The sample was PBMCs. These receptors originate from a woman between 40 and 50 years old in good health. Some clones in this sample may be carry-over from other donors' samples.

The rearrangement links TRBV18 to TRBJ1-1, with no clear D. The germline V and J ends were trimmed by 8 bases and 5 bases, with 15 bases remaining between them. This CDR3 has 13 residues. Germline V lookup: CDR1 KGHSH, CDR2 LQKENI. The CDR3 sequence is CASHGEVRTEAFF. Written as DNA, the CDR3 is TGTGCCAGCCACGGGGAGGTCAGAACTGAAGCTTTCTTT. Full variable domain (outside the CDR3, taken from reference TRBV18 and TRBJ1-1): NAGVMQNPRHLVRRRGQEARLRCSPMKGHSHVYWYRQLPEEGLKFMVYLQKENIIDESGMPKERFSAEFPKEGPSILRIQQVVRGDSAAYFCASHGEVRTEAFFGQGTRLTVV.

The rearrangement uses TRBV28 and TRBJ1-1, with no clear D. V was clipped by 6 bases and J by 1 base, with 12 bases between them. CDR3 length: 14 amino acids. The germline gives CDR1 MDHEN, CDR2 SYDVKM. In DNA, the CDR3 is TGTGCCAGCAGACCCCAATGGGAGAACACTGAAGCTTTCTTT. Protein: CASRPQWENTEAFF.

The rearrangement uses TRBV28 and TRBJ1-4, with 9 bases fitting TRBD1. The CDR3 contains 15 residues. The J segment lost 9 bases and the V segment lost 2 bases, leaving 7 bases of the junction unmatched. Per the germline V gene, CDR1 is MDHEN and CDR2 is SYDVKM. CDR3 coding DNA: TGTGCCAGCAGTTTAGGGGGACAGGGTCTAAAAAAACTGTTTTTT. Protein: CASSLGGQGLKKLFF.

V and J are TRBV30 and TRBJ2-5; a weak D match, TRBD2 (5 bases). The CDR3 is 13 amino acids. Germline V gene data show CDR1 as GTSNPN and CDR2 as SVGIG (reference sequence). V was trimmed by 1 base and J by 5 bases, leaving 11 bases between them. The CDR3 sequence is CAWSGASLETQYF. The DNA for the CDR3 is TGTGCCTGGAGTGGTGCTAGCTTGGAGACCCAGTACTTC. The complete variable domain, with remaining parts taken from reference TRBV30 and TRBJ2-5, reads SQTIHQWPATLVQPVGSPLSLECTVEGTSNPNLYWYRQAAGRGLQLLFYSVGIGQISSEVPQNLSASRPQDRQFILSSKKLLLSDSGFYLCAWSGASLETQYFGPGTRLLVL.

This clone was recorded many times. The chain uses TRBV6-4 and TRBJ2-3; 8 nucleotides align to TRBD1. This CDR3 comprises 16 residues. Per the germline V gene, CDR1 is MRHNA and CDR2 is SNTAGT. J gave up 2 bases and V 3 bases, and 7 bases lay outside the gene matches. CDR3 sequence (DNA): TGTGCCAGCAGTGATTCGGACAGGGAGCACACAGATACGCAGTATTTT. Its translation is CASSDSDREHTDTQYF.

The V and J genes are TRBV2 and TRBJ2-5, with 13 bases matching TRBD2. The CDR3 contains 15 residues. V shed 4 bases, J shed 4 bases, and the junction held 3 bases outside the gene matches. Germline V gives CDR1 SNHLY, CDR2 FYNNEI. The CDR3: CASSGTSGSAETQYF. The CDR3 DNA reads TGTGCCAGCAGTGGGACTAGCGGGAGTGCAGAGACCCAGTACTTC.

V usage is TRBV7-8 and J usage is TRBJ2-3; 9 bases are a match to TRBD2. Trimming removed 1 base from V and 4 bases from J; junction bases left unmatched: 6. The V gene's germline CDR1 is SGHVS and CDR2 FQNEAQ. This CDR3 has 16 residues. As DNA, the CDR3 is TGTGCCAGCAGCTTAGGACCGGGACTAGCCTCAGATACGCAGTATTTT. It translates to CASSLGPGLASDTQYF. Using reference TRBV7-8 and TRBJ2-3 for the parts outside the CDR3, the full variable domain is GAGVSQSPRYKVAKRGQDVALRCDPISGHVSLFWYQQALGQGPEFLTYFQNEAQLDKSGLPSDRFFAERPEGSVSTLKIQRTQQEDSAVYLCASSLGPGLASDTQYFGPGTRLTVL.

The chain recombines TRBV2 with TRBJ1-4; the D gene is possibly TRBD1 (5 bases). Germline values: CDR1 SNHLY, CDR2 FYNNEI. The CDR3 loop spans 13 amino acids. Trimming cost V 7 bases and J 3 bases, with 9 bases left between them. CDR3 DNA sequence: TGTGCCAGCATGGGGGACCCTAATGAAAAACTGTTTTTT. As protein: CASMGDPNEKLFF.

The chain employs TRBV13 and TRBJ1-1, with D possibly being TRBD1 (6 bases). V gave up 2 bases and J gave up 10 bases, with 17 bases separating them. Germline assignment: CDR1 PRHDT and CDR2 FYEKMQ (reference sequence). This CDR3 contains 14 residues. The CDR3 is CASSLPRRGGVAFF. In nucleotides, the CDR3 is TGTGCCAGCAGCTTACCGAGGCGGGGGGGCGTAGCTTTCTTT.

This clone was recorded at least ten times. The chain links TRBV7-2 to TRBJ2-1; D is uncertain. CDR1 is SGHTA, CDR2 FQGNSA, per germline. The CDR3 length is 15 residues. V lost 2 bases to trimming and J lost 0 bases, with 8 bases between them. The CDR3 coding sequence is TGTGCCAGCAGCTTAAATACGGGCTCCTACAATGAGCAGTTCTTC. Translation gives CASSLNTGSYNEQFF.

The chain has TRBV11-3 and TRBJ2-5; D uncertain. The J call is uncertain, as TRBJ2-7 better fits the DNA end. This CDR3 comprises 14 residues. CDR1 is SGHNT, CDR2 YENEEA, per germline. CDR3 loop: CASSLGPSFSEQYF. The CDR3 nucleotides read TGTGCCAGCAGCTTAGGACCCTCGTTTTCCGAGCAGTACTTC.

About this clone: A far larger clone is just one base off, so this is likely a read error. This chain joins TRBV4-2 and TRBJ2-7, with TRBD1 as a possible D gene (6 bases). Germline V gene lookup returns CDR1 LGHNA and CDR2 YNFKEQ. The CDR3 is 15 residues long. The CDR3 DNA sequence: TGTGCCAGCAGCCAAACCCAGGGGAGCTCCTACGAGCAGCACTTC. Translating it yields CASSQTQGSSYEQHF.